Each of the 5 T cell receptor beta chains below was sequenced from the same sample in a study of cytomegalovirus exposure and HLA in healthy donors. The PCR made use of 60 Vbeta and 13 Jbeta primers. Libraries were prepared by immunoSEQ multiplex PCR; TCRdb keeps only in-frame clonotypes and omits some of them. The table has under 250,000 clones, roughly 80% seen once. Input material: PBMCs. The receptors originated from a male donor in good health and CMV-seronegative.

The chain combines TRBV5-4 with TRBJ2-7, with D possibly matching TRBD2 (6 bases). There are 14 residues in the CDR3. V lost 4 bases to trimming and J lost 0 bases, with 11 bases between them. From germline, CDR1 is SGHNT and CDR2 YYREEE (reference sequence). The CDR3 spells CASSRSGFSYEQYF. The CDR3 DNA sequence: TGTGCCAGCAGCCGTAGCGGATTCTCCTACGAGCAGTACTTC.

The sample holds one count of this clone. The chain is built from TRBV10-3 and TRBJ2-1; D is unclear. V gave up 3 bases and J gave up 6 bases, with 12 bases separating them. Looked up from germline, CDR1 is ENHRY and CDR2 is SYGVKD. The CDR3 runs to 14 residues. CDR3 loop: CAISDRLGPNEQFF. CDR3 DNA: TGTGCCATCAGTGACCGTCTAGGCCCCAATGAGCAGTTCTTC.

In this sample, this clone turned up once. The V call is TRBV5-4, the J call TRBJ2-3, with a tentative D call TRBD2 (6 bases). This CDR3 is built from 13 residues. V dropped 4 bases and J dropped 5 bases, with 11 bases sitting between them. Germline V gene lookup returns CDR1 SGHNT and CDR2 YYREEE (reference sequence). The CDR3 nucleotides are TGTGCCAGCAGCCGGGGGTACGGAGATACGCAGTATTTT. It is translated as CASSRGYGDTQYF.

This clone showed up just a few times. The rearrangement uses TRBV6-1 and TRBJ1-5; no clear D. The length of the CDR3 is 14 residues. Deletions cut 8 bases from V and 1 base from J, with 12 bases between. Germline V gene data show CDR1 as MNHNS and CDR2 as SASEGT. The CDR3 protein is CASWRERSNQPQHF. As DNA, the CDR3 is TGTGCCAGCTGGAGGGAGAGGAGCAATCAGCCCCAGCATTTT.

This clone came up a few times. The V call is TRBV7-3, the J call TRBJ2-4, with a possible D match to TRBD2 (6 bases). The V end was cut by 0 bases, the J end by 6 bases, with 18 bases between. The CDR3 is 17 residues long. Germline assignment: CDR1 SGHTA and CDR2 FQGTGA. Here the CDR3 DNA reads TGTGCCAGCAGCTTAACTCCGGCCCCGCGGGGAGGAAACATTCAGTACTTC. Translating it yields CASSLTPAPRGGNIQYF.